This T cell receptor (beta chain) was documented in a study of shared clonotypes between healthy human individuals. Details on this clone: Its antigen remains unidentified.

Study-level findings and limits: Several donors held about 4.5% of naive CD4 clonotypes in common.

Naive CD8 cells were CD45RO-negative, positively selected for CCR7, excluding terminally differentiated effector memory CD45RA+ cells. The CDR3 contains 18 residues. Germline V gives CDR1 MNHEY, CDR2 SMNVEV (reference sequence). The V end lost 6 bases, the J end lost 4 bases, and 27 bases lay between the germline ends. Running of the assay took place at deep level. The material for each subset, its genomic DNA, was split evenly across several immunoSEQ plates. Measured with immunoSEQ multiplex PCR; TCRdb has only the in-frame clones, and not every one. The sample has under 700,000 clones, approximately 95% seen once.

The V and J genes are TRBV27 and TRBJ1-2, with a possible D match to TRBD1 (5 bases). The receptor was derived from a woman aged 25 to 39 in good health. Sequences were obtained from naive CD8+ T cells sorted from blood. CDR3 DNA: TGTGCCAGCAGGGGCTTATTTGAGGGGAAGGGAAGGGGCTATGGCTACACCTTC. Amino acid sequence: CASRGLFEGKGRGYGYTF.